A selection of T cell receptor beta chains follows, all from one sample in a study of T cells in Graves' hyperthyroidism and ophthalmopathy. MiXCR, run by TCRdb on the multiplex PCR reads, gives a single entry per CDR3 protein. The sample shows about 400,000 distinct CDR3 sequences, roughly 14% of them seen only once. Sample: blood. The receptors derive from a man aged 18 to 35 with Graves' ophthalmopathy. The CDR3 runs from the conserved cysteine through the conserved F or W. D genes are given only for firm matches. Rows may omit the clone size; those that give it use once, few, many or a size class.

v_call	d_call	cdr3_length	clone_size	j_call	cdr3_nt	cdr3_aa
TRBV12-3/TRBV12-4	-	12	many	TRBJ2-2	TGTGCCAGCAGTCGGACCACCGGGGAGCTGTTTTTT	CASSRTTGELFF
TRBV29-1	-	14	many	TRBJ2-7	TGCAGCGTTGTAGACCAGAGAGCATTCTACGAGCAGTACTTC	CSVVDQRAFYEQYF
TRBV29-1	TRBD1	14	many	TRBJ2-5	TGCAGCGTTGTGTCAGGGGGCATTTGGGAGACCCAGTACTTC	CSVVSGGIWETQYF
TRBV20-1	TRBD2	16	many	TRBJ2-7	TGCAGTGCTAGAGCCTCGTCTAGCGGGGGCACCTACGAGCAGTACTTC	CSARASSSGGTYEQYF
TRBV6-1	-	12	many	TRBJ2-3	TGTGCCAGCAGGTCCTCGGCAGATACGCAGTATTTT	CASRSSADTQYF
TRBV12-3/TRBV12-4	-	17	-	TRBJ1-5	TGTGCCAGCAGTGTAAAAGGGACACCCTATAGCAATCAGCCCCAGCATTTT	CASSVKGTPYSNQPQHF
TRBV18	-	12	-	TRBJ1-1	TGTGCCAGCTCAACTACTTCGACGGTGGCTTTCTTT	CASSTTSTVAFF
TRBV7-9	-	15	few	TRBJ2-7	TGTGCCAGCAGCCGCCCTACAGGGGAGGGCTACGAGCAGTACTTC	CASSRPTGEGYEQYF
TRBV6-6	TRBD1	16	-	TRBJ1-2	TGTGCCAGCAGTTACTCTCATCCTTCAGGGGGCTATGGCTACACCTTC	CASSYSHPSGGYGYTF
TRBV20-1	-	15	many	TRBJ2-7	TGCAGTGCTAGAGATGACGGGGATAGCTCCTACGAGCAGTACTTC	CSARDDGDSSYEQYF
TRBV6-1	-	15	-	TRBJ2-7	TGTGCCAGCCAGGGGTTGGGGGCGGACAAGGGCGAGCAGTACTTC	CASQGLGADKGEQYF
TRBV4-1	-	14	-	TRBJ2-6	TGCGCCAGCAGCTCCCAACCCGGGGCCAACGTCCTGACTTTC	CASSSQPGANVLTF
TRBV6-1	TRBD1	14	-	TRBJ1-5	TGTGCCACCCAGACAGGGCATAGCAATCAGCTCCAGCATTTT	CATQTGHSNQLQHF
TRBV11-2	TRBD2	17	-	TRBJ2-5	TGTGCCAGCAGCTATGGCCCTATTTTAGCGGGGGGCCCGACCCAGTACTTC	CASSYGPILAGGPTQYF
TRBV3-1	TRBD2	15	many	TRBJ2-5	TGTGCCAGCGCCAAGGGGCGGGGGACCCAAGAGACCCAGTACTTC	CASAKGRGTQETQYF
TRBV6-1	TRBD1	17	few	TRBJ1-6	TGTGCCAGCAGTACATCCAGGGGGTTGATTGTAACTTCCCCCCTCCACTTT	CASSTSRGLIVTSPLHF
TRBV12-3/TRBV12-4	TRBD1	14	many	TRBJ1-6	TGTGCCAGCAGAGGGACAGCTTATAATTCACCCCTCCACTTT	CASRGTAYNSPLHF
TRBV20-1	TRBD2	16	-	TRBJ2-2	TGCAGTGCTCCGGGACTAGCGGGAGTCTACACCGGGGAGCTGTTTTTT	CSAPGLAGVYTGELFF
TRBV7-9	-	13	few	TRBJ1-1	TGTGCCAGCAACGGGGTTTTGGGCACTGAAGCTTTCTTT	CASNGVLGTEAFF
TRBV18	-	14	few	TRBJ1-2	TGTGCCAGCTCCCAAACGGGCCTAAGCTATGGCTACACCTTC	CASSQTGLSYGYTF
TRBV7-8	-	14	many	TRBJ2-1	TGTGCCAGCAGCTCTACTGCGGGGAACAATGAGCAGTTCTTC	CASSSTAGNNEQFF
TRBV19	TRBD2	13	few	TRBJ2-7	TGTGCCAGTAGTCCCCGGCCGGGGGGCGAGCAGTACTTC	CASSPRPGGEQYF
TRBV10-3	TRBD2	16	-	TRBJ2-1	TGTGCCATCATGGGTACTAGCGGAAGCTCCTACAATGAGCAGTTCTTC	CAIMGTSGSSYNEQFF
TRBV19	-	13	-	TRBJ2-7	TGTGCCAGTAGTTCAACGACTAGTCGCGAGCAGTACTTC	CASSSTTSREQYF
TRBV3-1	-	15	many	TRBJ1-1	TGTGCCAGCAGCCATCATGGGACAATGAACACTGAAGCTTTCTTT	CASSHHGTMNTEAFF
TRBV20-1	-	16	-	TRBJ2-1	TGCAGTGCTAGTAGATTAGGTCTAGCGAAGAACAATGAGCAGTTCTTC	CSASRLGLAKNNEQFF
TRBV18	-	14	-	TRBJ1-2	TGTGCCAGCTCATCTAAGGCCGTAAACTATGGCTACACCTTC	CASSSKAVNYGYTF
TRBV10-3	-	12	-	TRBJ2-7	TGTGCCATCAGTGATGCTAGCAACGAGCAGTACTTC	CAISDASNEQYF
TRBV7-2	TRBD2	15	many	TRBJ2-3	TGTGCCAGCTCCTACCGCGCGGGGGGGGGGGATACGCAGTATTTT	CASSYRAGGGDTQYF
TRBV7-3	-	15	many	TRBJ2-1	TGTGCCAGCAGCTTAGGTAGGCCTTCCTACAATGAGCAGTTCTTC	CASSLGRPSYNEQFF
TRBV6-1	-	15	few	TRBJ2-6	TGTGCCAGCACCGCACTGGGCTCTGGGGCCAACGTCCTGACTTTC	CASTALGSGANVLTF
TRBV4-1	TRBD1	14	many	TRBJ2-7	TGCGCCAGCGGCCGACAGGGGGACTCCTACGAGCAGTACTTC	CASGRQGDSYEQYF
TRBV11-2	-	17	many	TRBJ2-2	TGTGCCAGCAGCTGGAGAGTTGGGGTCCTTTGGGGCGGGGAGCTGTTTTTT	CASSWRVGVLWGGELFF
TRBV5-1	-	15	many	TRBJ2-7	TGCGCCAGCAGCTCCTTAACGAGGAGCTCCTACGAGCAGTACTTC	CASSSLTRSSYEQYF
TRBV2	TRBD2	15	many	TRBJ2-1	TGTGCCAGCAGTGAACGCGGGGGGGCTTACAATGAGCAGTTCTTC	CASSERGGAYNEQFF
TRBV4-1	-	16	-	TRBJ2-3	TGCGCCAGCAGCCAAGCTACCGGGAAGATTCTCCCATCGCAGTATTTT	CASSQATGKILPSQYF
TRBV7-9	TRBD1	19	-	TRBJ2-5	TGTGCCAGCCGCCCCCGACAGGGGGCCCGGAGGGTCTATGTGGAGACCCAGTACTTC	CASRPRQGARRVYVETQYF
TRBV7-9	TRBD1	15	-	TRBJ2-7	TGTGCCAGCAGCTCTGGGACAGTTAGCTCCTACGAGCAGTACTTC	CASSSGTVSSYEQYF
TRBV6-1	TRBD1	17	few	TRBJ1-4	TGTGCCAGCAGAGCCGGGACAGGGGGTGCAACTAATGAAAAACTGTTTTTT	CASRAGTGGATNEKLFF
TRBV7-8	-	14	many	TRBJ1-4	TGTGCCAGCAGCCGACAGATAACTAATGAAAAACTGTTTTTT	CASSRQITNEKLFF
TRBV3-1	TRBD1	16	many	TRBJ1-6	TGTGCCAGCAGCCAATTCCCCGGGACAGCAGGCCCACCCCTCCACTTT	CASSQFPGTAGPPLHF
TRBV7-9	TRBD1	13	many	TRBJ2-1	TGTGCCAGCAAGGACAGGGCAGGCAATGAGCAGTTCTTC	CASKDRAGNEQFF
TRBV3-1	TRBD2	21	-	TRBJ2-5	TGTGCCAGCAGCCAAGAAGTGTGGCGACTAGCGGGAGCCGCCCCGGGGGGGACCCAGTACTTC	CASSQEVWRLAGAAPGGTQYF
TRBV18	-	16	many	TRBJ2-7	TGTGCCAGCTCAGTGGAATTCAAGGGGGGAGTTAACGAGCAGTACTTC	CASSVEFKGGVNEQYF
TRBV12-3/TRBV12-4	-	13	many	TRBJ2-5	TGTGCCAGCAGTTTATTCGACCAAGAGACCCAGTACTTC	CASSLFDQETQYF
TRBV14	-	15	-	TRBJ2-2	TGTGCCAGCAGCCCGTACAGGTTGGACACCGGGGAGCTGTTTTTT	CASSPYRLDTGELFF
TRBV29-1	-	12	few	TRBJ2-7	TGCAGCGTTGGGCCGGGGTTCTACGAGCAGTACTTC	CSVGPGFYEQYF
TRBV6-1	-	16	many	TRBJ1-1	TGTGCCAGCAGTGAAGCGCTTTGGCAGCTGGGCACTGAAGCTTTCTTT	CASSEALWQLGTEAFF
TRBV11-2	TRBD1	16	many	TRBJ2-2	TGTGCCAGCAGCTTAATAGGACAGGGGTTCACCGGGGAGCTGTTTTTT	CASSLIGQGFTGELFF
TRBV6-1	-	17	many	TRBJ2-3	TGTGCCAGCAGCCCCTACTTGAGGGGGGGAAGTACAGATACGCAGTATTTT	CASSPYLRGGSTDTQYF
TRBV5-1	-	13	many	TRBJ1-1	TGCGCCAGCAGCTTGGACCGGACCTATGAAGCTTTCTTT	CASSLDRTYEAFF
TRBV7-9	TRBD1	15	few	TRBJ2-5	TGTGCCAGCAGCCAACTTGACAGGGGAGGAGAGACCCAGTACTTC	CASSQLDRGGETQYF
TRBV27	-	15	many	TRBJ1-1	TGTGCCAGCAGTTTATCGGCCAAGGGCCCAACTGAAGCTTTCTTT	CASSLSAKGPTEAFF